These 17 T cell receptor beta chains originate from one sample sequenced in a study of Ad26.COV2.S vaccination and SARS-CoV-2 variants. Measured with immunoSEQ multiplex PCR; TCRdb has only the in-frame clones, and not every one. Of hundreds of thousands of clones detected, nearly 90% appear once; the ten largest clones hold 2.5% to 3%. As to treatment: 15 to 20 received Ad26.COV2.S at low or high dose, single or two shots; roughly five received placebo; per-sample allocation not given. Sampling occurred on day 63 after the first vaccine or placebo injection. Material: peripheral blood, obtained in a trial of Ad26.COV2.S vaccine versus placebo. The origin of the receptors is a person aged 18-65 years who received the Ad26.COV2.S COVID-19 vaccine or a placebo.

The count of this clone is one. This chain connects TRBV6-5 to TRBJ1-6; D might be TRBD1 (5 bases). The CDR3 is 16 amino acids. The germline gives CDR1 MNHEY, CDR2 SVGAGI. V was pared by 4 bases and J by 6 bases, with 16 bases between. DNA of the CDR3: TGTGCCAGCAGTTTCCGGGGCCGACCAGCTAATTCACCCCTCCACTTT. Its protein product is CASSFRGRPANSPLHF.

For the CDR3, the DNA is TGTGCCAGCAGCTTCACCGGGGACTATGGCTACACCTTC. It translates to CASSFTGDYGYTF. This chain joins TRBV5-6 and TRBJ1-2; D gene uncertain. CDR1 SGHDT and CDR2 YYEEEE come from the germline V gene. CDR3 length equals 13 residues. The V gene lost 2 bases and the J gene lost 3 bases, with 8 bases spanning the gap.

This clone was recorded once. The CDR3 region has the DNA TGTGCCAGCAGCCAAGACTGGACAGGGGTGAAGTATGGCTACACCTTC. Amino acid sequence: CASSQDWTGVKYGYTF. The chain carries TRBV3-1 (or the pseudogene TRBV3-2) and TRBJ1-2, with 9 bases matching TRBD1. Looked up from germline, CDR1 is LGHDT and CDR2 is YNNKEL (reference sequence). The CDR3 length is 16 residues. The junction had 7 bases not matched to a gene; V was cut back by 0 bases and J by 5 bases.

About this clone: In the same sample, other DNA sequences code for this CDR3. The CDR3 reads CASSLSSYNEQFF. DNA of the CDR3: TGTGCCAGCAGCTTAAGTTCCTACAATGAGCAGTTCTTC. The chain links TRBV7-3 to TRBJ2-1; no definite D call. This CDR3 is built from 13 residues. The germline CDR1 and CDR2 sequences are SGHTA and FQGTGA. Trimming left V 1 base short and J 1 base short, with 2 bases between. Combining the CDR3 with reference TRBV7-3 and TRBJ2-1 gives the whole variable domain GAGVSQTPSNKVTEKGKYVELRCDPISGHTALYWYRQSLGQGPEFLIYFQGTGAADDSGLPNDRFFAVRPEGSVSTLKIQRTERGDSAVYLCASSLSSYNEQFFGPGTRLTVL.

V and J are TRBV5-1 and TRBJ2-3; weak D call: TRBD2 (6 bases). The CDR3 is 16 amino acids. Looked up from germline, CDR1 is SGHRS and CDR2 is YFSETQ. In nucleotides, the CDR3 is TGCGTCGAAAGCGGGCGCCTCATCAGGGTTCCAGATACGCAGTATTTT. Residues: CVESGRLIRVPDTQYF. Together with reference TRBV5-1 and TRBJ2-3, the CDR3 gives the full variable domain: KAGVTQTPRYLIKTRGQQVTLSCSPISGHRSVSWYQQTPGQGLQFLFEYFSETQRNKGNFPGRFSGRQFSNSRSEMNVSTLELGDSALYLCVESGRLIRVPDTQYFGPGTRLTVL.

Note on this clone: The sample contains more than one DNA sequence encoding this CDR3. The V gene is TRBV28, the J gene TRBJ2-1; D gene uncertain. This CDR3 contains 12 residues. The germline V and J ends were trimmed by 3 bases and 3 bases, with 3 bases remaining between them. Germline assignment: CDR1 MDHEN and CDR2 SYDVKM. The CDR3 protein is CASSFGYNEQFF. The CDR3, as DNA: TGTGCCAGCAGTTTTGGCTACAATGAGCAGTTCTTC.

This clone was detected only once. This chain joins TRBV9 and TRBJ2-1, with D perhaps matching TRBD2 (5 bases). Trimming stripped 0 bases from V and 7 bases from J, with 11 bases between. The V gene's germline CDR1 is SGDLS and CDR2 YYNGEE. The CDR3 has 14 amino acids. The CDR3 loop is CASSVVSRANEQFF. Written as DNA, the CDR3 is TGTGCCAGCAGCGTAGTTTCGCGGGCAAATGAGCAGTTCTTC.

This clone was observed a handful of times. For the CDR3, the DNA is TGTGCCAGCAGCTTCTTCTCTGGAAACACCATATATTTT. It is translated as CASSFFSGNTIYF. J is TRBJ1-3 and V is TRBV7-2; D is unresolved. The CDR3 runs to 13 residues. V was cut by 3 bases and J by 0 bases, with 3 bases left in between. CDR1 and CDR2 from the germline V gene are SGHTA and FQGNSA.

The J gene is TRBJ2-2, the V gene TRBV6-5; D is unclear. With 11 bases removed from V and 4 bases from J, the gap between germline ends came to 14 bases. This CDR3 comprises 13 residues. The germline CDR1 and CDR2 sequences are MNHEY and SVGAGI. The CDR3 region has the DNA TGTGCCGGCCTGAAGGTGGGCACCGGGGAGCTGTTTTTT. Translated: CAGLKVGTGELFF.

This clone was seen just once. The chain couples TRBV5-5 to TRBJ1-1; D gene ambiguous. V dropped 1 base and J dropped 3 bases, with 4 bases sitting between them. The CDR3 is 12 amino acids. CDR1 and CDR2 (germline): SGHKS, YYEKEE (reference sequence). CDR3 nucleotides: TGTGCCAGCAGCTTGTACGACACTGAAGCTTTCTTT. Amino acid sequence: CASSLYDTEAFF. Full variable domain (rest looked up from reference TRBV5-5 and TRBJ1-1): DAGVTQSPTHLIKTRGQQVTLRCSPISGHKSVSWYQQVLGQGPQFIFQYYEKEERGRGNFPDRFSARQFPNYSSELNVNALLLGDSALYLCASSLYDTEAFFGQGTRLTVV.

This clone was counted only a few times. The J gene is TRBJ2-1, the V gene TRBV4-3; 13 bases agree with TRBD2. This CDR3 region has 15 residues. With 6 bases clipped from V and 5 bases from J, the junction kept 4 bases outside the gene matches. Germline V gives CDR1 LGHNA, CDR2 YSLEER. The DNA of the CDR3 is TGCGCCAGCAGAGGTGGGACTAGCGGGAACAATGAGCAGTTCTTC. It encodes CASRGGTSGNNEQFF.

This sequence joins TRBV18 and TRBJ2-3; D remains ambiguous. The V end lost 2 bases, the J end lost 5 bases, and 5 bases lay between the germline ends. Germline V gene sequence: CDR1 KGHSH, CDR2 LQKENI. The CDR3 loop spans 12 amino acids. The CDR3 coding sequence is TGTGCCAGCTCACCAATGAGAGATACGCAGTATTTT. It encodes CASSPMRDTQYF.

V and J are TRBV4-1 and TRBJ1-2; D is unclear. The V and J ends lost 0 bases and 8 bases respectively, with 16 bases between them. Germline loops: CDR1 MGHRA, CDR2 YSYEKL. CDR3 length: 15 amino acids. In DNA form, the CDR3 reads TGCGCCAGCAGCCAAGAAATCCCCCTCATCGACGGCTACACCTTC. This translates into CASSQEIPLIDGYTF.

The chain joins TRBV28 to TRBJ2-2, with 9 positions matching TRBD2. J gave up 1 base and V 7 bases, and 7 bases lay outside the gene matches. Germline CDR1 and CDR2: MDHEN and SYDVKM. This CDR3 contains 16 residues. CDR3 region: CASTHPAGGNTGELFF. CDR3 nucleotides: TGTGCCAGCACCCACCCAGCGGGGGGGAACACCGGGGAGCTGTTTTTT.

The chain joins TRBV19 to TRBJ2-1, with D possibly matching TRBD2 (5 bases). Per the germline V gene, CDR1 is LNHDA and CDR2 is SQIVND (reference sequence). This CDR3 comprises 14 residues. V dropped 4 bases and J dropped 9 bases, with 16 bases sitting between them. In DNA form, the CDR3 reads TGTGCCAGTAGTAGAACCTTACTAGGGCTTGAGCAGTTCTTC. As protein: CASSRTLLGLEQFF.

Written as DNA, the CDR3 is TGTGCCAGCGCCTCTCGGTGGCTGACTGGAAACACCATATATTTT. It codes for CASASRWLTGNTIYF. The V and J genes are TRBV7-9 and TRBJ1-3; D is ambiguous. The CDR3 has 15 residues. Germline V lookup: CDR1 SEHNR, CDR2 FQNEAQ (reference sequence). V dropped 8 bases and J dropped 2 bases, with 16 bases sitting between them.

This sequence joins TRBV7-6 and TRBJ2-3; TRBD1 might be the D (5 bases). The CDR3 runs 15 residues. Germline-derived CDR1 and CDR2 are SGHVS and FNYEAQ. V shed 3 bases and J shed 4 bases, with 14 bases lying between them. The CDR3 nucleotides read TGTGCCAGCAGCTTGACAGAAGATAATTCAGATACGCAGTATTTT. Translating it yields CASSLTEDNSDTQYF.